A single sample gave rise to the 3 T cell receptor beta chains below, sequenced in a study of T cells in Graves' hyperthyroidism and ophthalmopathy. Amplification of TCR beta CDR3 regions was performed using RNA transcripts as template. First-round RT-PCR with HTBI primers amplified the TCR CDR3 region. Using its own MiXCR run on the multiplex PCR reads, TCRdb lists one record per CDR3 protein. The repertoire holds a few hundred thousand distinct CDR3 sequences, with around 15% as singletons. Sequencing was performed on blood. The receptor set was obtained from a woman aged 40 to 50 with Graves' ophthalmopathy.

This clonotype turned up a few times. The rearrangement uses TRBV19 and TRBJ2-1, with a weak D call TRBD1 (5 bases). This CDR3 has 13 amino acids. The V gene lost 8 bases and the J gene lost 4 bases, with 12 bases spanning the gap. CDR1 LNHDA and CDR2 SQIVND come from the germline V gene (reference sequence). CDR3 protein: CASARGQYNEQFF. In DNA, the CDR3 is TGTGCCAGTGCCCGCGGACAATACAATGAGCAGTTCTTC.

This clonotype has at least ten counts. The V call is TRBV2, the J call TRBJ1-5; maybe TRBD1 (6 bases). The V and J ends lost 6 bases and 4 bases respectively, with 19 bases between them. Germline V CDR1 and CDR2: SNHLY, FYNNEI. This CDR3 contains 16 residues. CDR3: CASRLGQGRSNQPQHF. CDR3 DNA: TGTGCCAGCAGGTTGGGCCAGGGGAGGAGTAATCAGCCCCAGCATTTT.

This clonotype came up many times. The V and J genes are TRBV28 and TRBJ1-2, with a tentative D call TRBD1 (6 bases). Germline CDR1 is MDHEN and CDR2 is SYDVKM. V shed 6 bases and J shed 4 bases, with 24 bases lying between them. The CDR3 totals 17 residues. The DNA for the CDR3 is TGTGCCAGCAGGGAAGGTGGGGGGCCGAGGGATCCCTATGGCTACACCTTC. Residues: CASREGGGPRDPYGYTF.